What follows are 32 T cell receptor beta chains derived from one specimen sequenced in a study of blood T cell repertoires in COVID-19. Some clones are missing from TCRdb's copy, which holds only in-frame ones; the method was immunoSEQ multiplex PCR. Found here are over 300,000 clones, 70% to 90% of them singletons; the top ten hold approximately 5%. Sequenced: PBMCs or T cells enriched from blood (not recorded which). Every receptor here comes from a woman in her 30s who had recovered from COVID-19.

Comment on this clone: Other DNA sequences in the same sample also yield this CDR3. The chain combines TRBV18 with TRBJ1-6; D not certain. Trimming cost V 0 bases and J 0 bases, with 3 bases left between them. This CDR3 contains 15 residues. Germline V lookup: CDR1 KGHSH, CDR2 LQKENI. CDR3: CASSPPSSYNSPLHF. In DNA form, the CDR3 reads TGTGCCAGCTCACCACCTAGCTCCTATAATTCACCCCTCCACTTT.

The chain links TRBV19 to TRBJ1-4, with a weak D call TRBD1 (5 bases). CDR3 length: 14 residues. Germline loops: CDR1 LNHDA, CDR2 SQIVND (reference sequence). V lost 4 bases and J lost 5, with 11 bases in between. This CDR3 reads CASSTPRQNEKLFF. Here the CDR3 DNA reads TGTGCCAGTAGTACCCCTCGACAGAATGAAAAACTGTTTTTT. The full variable domain, completed using reference TRBV19 and TRBJ1-4, is DGGITQSPKYLFRKEGQNVTLSCEQNLNHDAMYWYRQDPGQGLRLIYYSQIVNDFQKGDIAEGYSVSREKKESFPLTVTSAQKNPTAFYLCASSTPRQNEKLFFGSGTQLSVL.

The chain links TRBV6-2 or TRBV6-3 to TRBJ1-2; 8 positions match TRBD1. Germline V gene lookup returns CDR1 MNHEY and CDR2 SVGEGT. CDR3 size: 14 residues. Trimming removed 5 bases from V and 8 bases from J; junction bases left unmatched: 10. The CDR3 DNA reads TGTGCCAGCAGTCCACGGACAGGGTTGGGAGGCTACACCTTC. Translating gives CASSPRTGLGGYTF.

The J gene is TRBJ1-3, the V gene TRBV11-2, with 8 bases lining up with TRBD1. There are 15 residues in the CDR3. Trimming at V came to 0 bases and at J to 2 bases, leaving 0 bases not matched to a gene. CDR1 is SGHAT, CDR2 FQNNGV, per germline. The CDR3 DNA reads TGTGCCAGCAGCTTAGAGACAGGGGCTGGAAACACCATATATTTT. It is translated as CASSLETGAGNTIYF.

V gene TRBV7-2 combines with J gene TRBJ2-7, with D tentatively TRBD1 (6 bases). There are 13 residues in the CDR3. Germline CDR1 and CDR2: SGHTA and FQGNSA. The ends were cut back, 5 bases at V and 3 bases at J, with 11 bases in the middle. DNA for the CDR3: TGTGCCAGCAGCCCAGGGGTAGGCTACGAGCAGTACTTC. Protein: CASSPGVGYEQYF.

As to this clone: The sample contains more than one DNA sequence encoding this CDR3. The J gene is TRBJ1-1, the V gene TRBV19, with a possible D match to TRBD1 (5 bases). Germline V gene lookup returns CDR1 LNHDA and CDR2 SQIVND (reference sequence). This CDR3 contains 15 residues. Trimming removed 5 bases from V and 0 bases from J, with 13 bases in between. The CDR3 bases are TGTGCCAGTAGTCCAGCGGGGGGGGTGAACACTGAAGCTTTCTTT. It specifies CASSPAGGVNTEAFF.

This sequence joins TRBV12-5 and TRBJ1-1; possibly TRBD1 for D (6 bases). This CDR3 region has 11 residues. The V end lost 3 bases, the J end lost 11 bases, and 10 bases lay between the germline ends. Per the germline V gene, CDR1 is LGHNT and CDR2 is FRNRAP. This CDR3 reads CASGLLQGAFF. The DNA of the CDR3 is TGTGCTAGTGGTTTATTACAGGGCGCTTTCTTT.

This clone came up once. This chain links TRBV19 with TRBJ2-3, with a tentative D call TRBD2 (5 bases). Germline assignment: CDR1 LNHDA and CDR2 SQIVND (reference sequence). V was cut by 9 bases and J by 6 bases, with 19 bases left in between. This CDR3 has 14 residues. DNA for the CDR3: TGTGCCAGCCGGGTCGGGGTAGGGTTGGATACGCAGTATTTT. Protein sequence: CASRVGVGLDTQYF.

The chain uses TRBV4-3 and TRBJ1-4; 10 nucleotides agree with TRBD1. The trim removed 5 bases at V and 7 bases at J, leaving 10 bases unmatched. Germline CDR1 reads LGHNA; CDR2 reads YSLEER. CDR3 length: 16 amino acids. The CDR3 loop reads CASSKGDRTGGEKLFF. The DNA for the CDR3 is TGCGCCAGCAGCAAGGGCGATCGGACAGGGGGTGAAAAACTGTTTTTT.

This clone was seen a single time. The chain uses TRBV9 and TRBJ2-7, with D perhaps matching TRBD1 (5 bases). The germline V gene has CDR1 SGDLS and CDR2 YYNGEE. Trimming shortened V by 2 bases and J by 7 bases, and 16 bases separated the two germline ends. The CDR3 loop spans 14 amino acids. In nucleotides, the CDR3 is TGTGCCAGCAGCGTCCATGGGGCCGCAGGGGAGCAGTACTTC. Translating gives CASSVHGAAGEQYF. The variable domain in full, with the rest retrieved from reference TRBV9 and TRBJ2-7, is DSGVTQTPKHLITATGQRVTLRCSPRSGDLSVYWYQQSLDQGLQFLIQYYNGEERAKGNILERFSAQQFPDLHSELNLSSLELGDSALYFCASSVHGAAGEQYFGPGTRLTVT.

This clone was recorded only once. The chain has TRBV30 and TRBJ2-7, with 11 bases aligning to TRBD1. The CDR3 loop spans 16 amino acids. Germline loops: CDR1 GTSNPN, CDR2 SVGIG (reference sequence). The junction had 11 bases not matched to a gene; V was cut back by 3 bases and J by 4 bases. The CDR3 nucleotides are TGTGCCTGGAGAGCTACGGGACAGGGGGTTTTTTACGAGCAGTACTTC. Protein sequence: CAWRATGQGVFYEQYF.

This clone was seen once. The CDR3 here is CASRDTSSYNSPLHF. CDR3 DNA sequence: TGTGCCAGCAGGGACACAAGCTCCTATAATTCACCCCTCCACTTT. The rearrangement joins TRBV6-4 to TRBJ1-6; the D gene is possibly TRBD1 (5 bases). Trimming took off 6 bases at V and 0 bases at J, with 9 bases between the two ends. The CDR3 has 15 residues. The germline CDR1 and CDR2 sequences are MRHNA and SNTAGT.

CDR3 region: CASSQALGGTGELFF. CDR3 coding DNA: TGTGCCAGCAGCCAGGCCCTGGGGGGGACCGGGGAGCTGTTTTTT. The chain links TRBV7-9 to TRBJ2-2; 7 bases are a match to TRBD2. This CDR3 spans 15 amino acids. V lost 5 bases, J lost 5 bases, and 8 bases stayed unmatched. Germline values: CDR1 SEHNR, CDR2 FQNEAQ (reference sequence).

This clone has only a few counts. J is TRBJ1-1 and V is TRBV2; the match to TRBD1 covers 9 bases. Germline CDR1 SNHLY, CDR2 FYNNEI. The CDR3 is made up of 14 amino acids. V lost 6 bases to trimming and J lost 4 bases; unmatched junction nucleotides: 6. The CDR3 sequence is CASRDRGLGTEAFF. DNA for the CDR3: TGTGCCAGCAGGGACAGGGGTTTGGGCACTGAAGCTTTCTTT.

CDR3 nucleotide sequence: TGTGCCAGCAGCTCTCCGACTAGCGGGGGTTACGAGCAGTACTTC. It yields the protein CASSSPTSGGYEQYF. The chain recombines TRBV13 with TRBJ2-7; TRBD2 matches at 12 bases. CDR1 and CDR2 (germline): PRHDT, FYEKMQ (reference sequence). The CDR3 spans 15 residues. V gave up 4 bases and J gave up 4 bases; unmatched junction bases: 5. The full variable domain, its missing parts supplied by reference TRBV13 and TRBJ2-7, is AAGVIQSPRHLIKEKRETATLKCYPIPRHDTVYWYQQGPGQDPQFLISFYEKMQSDKGSIPDRFSAQQFSDYHSELNMSSLELGDSALYFCASSSPTSGGYEQYFGPGTRLTVT.

CDR3 in amino acids: CASSISDSPGYGYTF. CDR3 DNA sequence: TGTGCCAGCAGCATTAGCGACTCTCCGGGCTATGGCTACACCTTC. This sequence joins TRBV7-2 and TRBJ1-2, with no clear D. The CDR3 has 15 amino acids. V was cut by 5 bases and J by 4 bases, with 17 bases left in between. CDR1 and CDR2 from the germline V gene are SGHTA and FQGNSA.

CDR3 sequence: CATASYNEQFF. CDR3 in DNA: TGTGCCACCGCGTCCTACAATGAGCAGTTCTTC. The chain joins TRBV19 to TRBJ2-1, with D unclear. Trimming removed 10 bases from V and 1 base from J, with 5 bases in between. From germline, CDR1 is LNHDA and CDR2 SQIVND (reference sequence). This CDR3 contains 11 residues.

The J gene is TRBJ1-1, the V gene TRBV7-9; D gene unclear. The V end lost 2 bases, the J end lost 5 bases, and 12 bases lay between the germline ends. CDR1 and CDR2 from the germline V gene are SEHNR and FQNEAQ (reference sequence). The CDR3 has 14 amino acids. The CDR3, as DNA: TGTGCCAGCAGCTTAAACGCGGGTGAAACTGAAGCTTTCTTT. It encodes CASSLNAGETEAFF.

This clone was detected only once. The chain uses TRBV4-1 and TRBJ2-1, with TRBD1 identical over 11 bases. V lost 0 bases to trimming and J lost 9 bases; unmatched junction nucleotides: 4. The length of the CDR3 is 15 residues. CDR1 and CDR2 (germline): MGHRA, YSYEKL. For the CDR3, the DNA is TGCGCCAGCAGCCAAGAGGACAGGGGGCTCGGTGAGCAGTTCTTC. It yields the protein CASSQEDRGLGEQFF.

V is TRBV7-3 and J is TRBJ2-5, with 8 bases matching TRBD2. The CDR3 length is 14 residues. J gave up 2 bases and V 2 bases, and 1 base lay outside the gene matches. Germline CDR1 is SGHTA and CDR2 is FQGTGA. The CDR3 DNA follows: TGTGCCAGCAGCTTAGCGGGGGGTCAAGAGACCCAGTACTTC. It specifies CASSLAGGQETQYF.

The V gene is TRBV5-1, the J gene TRBJ2-6; perhaps TRBD1 as D (5 bases). The CDR3 covers 16 residues. Trimming took off 0 bases at V and 4 bases at J, with 11 bases between the two ends. Germline CDR1 and CDR2: SGHRS and YFSETQ. CDR3 amino acids: CASSLGGAVGANVLTF. CDR3 DNA: TGCGCCAGCAGCTTGGGTGGGGCGGTCGGGGCCAACGTCCTGACTTTC.

The J gene is TRBJ2-5, the V gene TRBV7-6; TRBD1 might be the D (5 bases). The V and J ends lost 1 base and 5 bases respectively, with 11 bases between them. CDR1 is SGHVS, CDR2 FNYEAQ, per germline. This CDR3 spans 14 amino acids. The CDR3 region is CASSLGAGYETQYF. The CDR3 DNA sequence: TGTGCCAGCAGCTTAGGCGCAGGGTATGAGACCCAGTACTTC.

The chain uses TRBV19 and TRBJ2-7, with 13 nucleotides matching TRBD2. With 5 bases clipped from V and 0 bases from J, the junction kept 7 bases outside the gene matches. This CDR3 region has 17 residues. CDR1 is LNHDA, CDR2 SQIVND, per germline (reference sequence). The CDR3 DNA sequence: TGTGCCAGTAGTCCGGGACTAGCGGGGATAATCTCCTACGAGCAGTACTTC. It translates to CASSPGLAGIISYEQYF.

The rearrangement joins TRBV5-1 to TRBJ1-1; 10 bases agree with TRBD1. The germline V gene has CDR1 SGHRS and CDR2 YFSETQ. Trimming at V came to 1 base and at J to 4 bases, leaving 4 bases not matched to a gene. The CDR3 covers 15 residues. CDR3 loop: CASSLTDRGTTEAFF. In nucleotides, the CDR3 is TGCGCCAGCAGCTTGACGGACAGGGGGACCACTGAAGCTTTCTTT.

This chain joins TRBV12-3 or TRBV12-4 and TRBJ1-1; D is unclear. This CDR3 spans 13 amino acids. Trimming shortened V by 1 base and J by 1 base, and 4 bases separated the two germline ends. Here the CDR3 DNA reads TGTGCCAGCAGTTTAGGCGGGAACACTGAAGCTTTCTTT. This gives the protein CASSLGGNTEAFF.

V usage is TRBV5-5 and J usage is TRBJ1-1; possible D gene TRBD1, 6 bases. The CDR3 consists of 16 residues. V dropped 0 bases and J dropped 4 bases, with 16 bases sitting between them. The germline V gene has CDR1 SGHKS and CDR2 YYEKEE (reference sequence). This CDR3 reads CASSLDPYGQTTEAFF. DNA for the CDR3: TGTGCCAGCAGCTTGGATCCGTACGGACAGACCACTGAAGCTTTCTTT.

Comments on this clone: Other DNA sequences in this specimen translate into the identical CDR3. The genes are TRBV9 and TRBJ1-1, with 10 bases that match TRBD1. Looked up from germline, CDR1 is SGDLS and CDR2 is YYNGEE. This CDR3 spans 16 amino acids. The V segment lost 0 bases and the J segment 4 bases; nucleotides outside the gene matches: 6. The CDR3 here is CASSVGTGGLGTEAFF. The CDR3 DNA is TGTGCCAGCAGCGTAGGGACAGGGGGACTTGGCACTGAAGCTTTCTTT.

V is TRBV30 and J is TRBJ1-2, with a possible D match to TRBD1 (5 bases). V lost 3 bases and J 4 bases, leaving 9 bases between the germline ends. CDR3 size: 12 residues. The germline CDR1 and CDR2 sequences are GTSNPN and SVGIG (reference sequence). The DNA of the CDR3 is TGTGCCTGGAGGGGGGGGACCTATGGCTACACCTTC. It yields the protein CAWRGGTYGYTF.

This rearrangement joins TRBV12-3 or TRBV12-4 to TRBJ2-1; a possible D gene is TRBD2 (5 bases). This CDR3 is 13 amino acids long. Trimming stripped 6 bases from V and 8 bases from J, with 14 bases between. The CDR3 is CASSRRLTDEQFF. Written as DNA, the CDR3 is TGTGCCAGCAGCCGGAGGCTAACCGATGAGCAGTTCTTC.

J is TRBJ1-2 and V is TRBV19; D perhaps matches TRBD1 (6 bases). CDR1 LNHDA and CDR2 SQIVND come from the germline V gene (reference sequence). V was trimmed by 4 bases and J by 3 bases, leaving 15 bases between them. There are 15 residues in the CDR3. The CDR3 nucleotides are TGTGCCAGTAGTAACCCCGCAGGGGTTGACTATGGCTACACCTTC. Its protein product is CASSNPAGVDYGYTF.

This chain joins TRBV5-1 and TRBJ2-3, with TRBD2 matching 11 bases. The ends lost 4 bases at V and 4 bases at J; junction bases unmatched: 11. Germline CDR1 SGHRS, CDR2 YFSETQ. The CDR3 has 17 amino acids. This CDR3 reads CASSPYLSGGAPDTQYF. In DNA form, the CDR3 reads TGCGCCAGCAGCCCATACCTTAGCGGGGGGGCCCCAGATACGCAGTATTTT.

The sample holds a few counts of this clone. The J gene is TRBJ2-3, the V gene TRBV7-8; TRBD2 matches 9 bases. The CDR3 extends over 17 amino acids. The J segment lost 4 bases and the V segment lost 1 base, leaving 9 bases of the junction unmatched. The germline V gene has CDR1 SGHVS and CDR2 FQNEAQ. The CDR3 coding sequence is TGTGCCAGCAGCTTAGGAGGGGGCGGGAGGGCCCCAGATACGCAGTATTTT. Translation gives CASSLGGGGRAPDTQYF. Based on the CDR3 plus reference TRBV7-8 and TRBJ2-3, the full variable domain is GAGVSQSPRYKVAKRGQDVALRCDPISGHVSLFWYQQALGQGPEFLTYFQNEAQLDKSGLPSDRFFAERPEGSVSTLKIQRTQQEDSAVYLCASSLGGGGRAPDTQYFGPGTRLTVL.